These 4 T cell receptor beta chains share one sample of origin, sequenced in a study of blood T cell repertoires in COVID-19. Clones were read by immunoSEQ multiplex PCR, and TCRdb kept only the in-frame ones, dropping some. The table includes around 130,000 clones, more than 80% detected once. The sample taken for sequencing was peripheral blood. Receptors were obtained from a woman aged 60-70 years with acute or convalescent COVID-19.

The chain couples TRBV7-9 to TRBJ2-5, with TRBD1 matching over 7 bases. Germline V gene sequence: CDR1 SEHNR, CDR2 FQNEAQ (reference sequence). The CDR3 has 14 residues. V gave up 5 bases and J gave up 1 base; unmatched junction bases: 4. The CDR3 DNA reads as TGTGCCAGCAGCGCCGGGACAGTCCAAGAGACCCAGTACTTC. This sequence encodes CASSAGTVQETQYF.

Details on this clone: The same CDR3 arises from other DNA sequences in this sample as well. The V and J genes are TRBV18 and TRBJ1-5; a possible D gene is TRBD1 (6 bases). The V gene's germline CDR1 is KGHSH and CDR2 LQKENI. This CDR3 has 13 amino acids. V was trimmed by 6 bases and J by 4 bases, leaving 10 bases between them. This chain's CDR3 is CASSPQGNQPQHF. The CDR3, as DNA: TGTGCCAGCTCTCCCCAGGGGAATCAGCCCCAGCATTTT. The full variable domain, rest sourced from reference TRBV18 and TRBJ1-5, is NAGVMQNPRHLVRRRGQEARLRCSPMKGHSHVYWYRQLPEEGLKFMVYLQKENIIDESGMPKERFSAEFPKEGPSILRIQQVVRGDSAAYFCASSPQGNQPQHFGDGTRLSIL.

This chain joins TRBV20-1 and TRBJ1-1; TRBD1 might be the D (5 bases). CDR3 length equals 10 residues. V was clipped by 4 bases and J by 7 bases, with 7 bases between them. The germline V gene encodes CDR1 DFQATT and CDR2 SNEGSKA (reference sequence). The CDR3 DNA sequence: TGCAGTGCTACGACAGATGAAGCTTTCTTT. Translating gives CSATTDEAFF.

The chain joins TRBV13 to TRBJ1-2, with 7 bases fitting TRBD1. V lost 2 bases and J lost 8; bases outside the gene matches: 11. The CDR3 is 15 amino acids. CDR1 is PRHDT, CDR2 FYEKMQ, per germline (reference sequence). As DNA, the CDR3 is TGTGCCAGCAGCTTATCCCGCGGGAGGGGGCTCGGCTACACCTTC. Encoded protein: CASSLSRGRGLGYTF.